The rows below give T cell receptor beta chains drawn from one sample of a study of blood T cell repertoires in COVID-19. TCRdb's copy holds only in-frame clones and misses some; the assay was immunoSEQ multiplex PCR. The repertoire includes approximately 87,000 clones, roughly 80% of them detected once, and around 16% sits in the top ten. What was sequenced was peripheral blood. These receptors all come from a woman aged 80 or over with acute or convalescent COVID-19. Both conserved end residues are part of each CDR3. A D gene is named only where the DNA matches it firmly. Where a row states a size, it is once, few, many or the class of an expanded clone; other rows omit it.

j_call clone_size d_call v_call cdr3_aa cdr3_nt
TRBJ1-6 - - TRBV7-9 CASSYGRADNNSPLHF TGTGCCAGCAGTTACGGCAGGGCGGACAATAATTCACCCCTCCACTTT
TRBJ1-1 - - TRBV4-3 CASSQDSPRGNTEAFF TGCGCCAGCAGCCAAGATTCTCCCCGGGGGAACACTGAAGCTTTCTTT
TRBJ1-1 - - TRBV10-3 CAISYREQNTEAFF TGTGCCATCAGTTACCGGGAACAAAACACTGAAGCTTTCTTT
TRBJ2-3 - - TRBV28 CASKGLHTQYF TGTGCCAGCAAGGGGCTCCATACGCAGTATTTT
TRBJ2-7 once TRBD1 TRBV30 CAWNGGPGQGLGYF TGTGCCTGGAATGGCGGACCGGGACAGGGGTTAGGGTACTTC
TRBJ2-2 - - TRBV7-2 CASSYAAGNTGELFF TGTGCCAGCAGCTATGCGGCGGGGAACACCGGGGAGCTGTTTTTT
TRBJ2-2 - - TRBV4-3 CASSQDLGVPGELFF TGCGCCAGCAGCCAAGATTTGGGAGTTCCCGGGGAGCTGTTTTTT
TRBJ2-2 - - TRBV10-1 CASSAPRPGTPGELFF TGCGCCAGCAGTGCCCCGAGACCAGGAACACCCGGGGAGCTGTTTTTT
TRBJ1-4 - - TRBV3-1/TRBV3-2 CASSQTEANEKLFF TGTGCCAGCAGCCAGACAGAGGCTAATGAAAAACTGTTTTTT
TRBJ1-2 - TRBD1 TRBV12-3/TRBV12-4 CASSRQGQGYTF TGTGCCAGCAGCAGACAGGGGCAGGGCTACACCTTC
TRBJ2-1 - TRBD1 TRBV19 CASSTTGGSYNEQFF TGTGCCAGTAGTACGACAGGGGGTAGCTACAATGAGCAGTTCTTC
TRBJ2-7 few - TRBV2 CASRDLVVGPYEQYF TGTGCCAGCAGAGACCTAGTAGTGGGGCCCTACGAGCAGTACTTC
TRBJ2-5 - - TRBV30 CAWSFPTGRQETQYF TGTGCCTGGAGTTTCCCGACAGGGAGGCAAGAGACCCAGTACTTC
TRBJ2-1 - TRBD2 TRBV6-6 CASSYSRLAGGNEQFF TGTGCCAGCAGTTACTCGCGACTAGCGGGGGGCAATGAGCAGTTCTTC
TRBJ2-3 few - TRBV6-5 CASSYAAAQYF TGTGCCAGCAGTTACGCGGCAGCGCAGTATTTT
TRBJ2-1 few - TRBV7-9 CASTISAGPDEQFF TGTGCCAGCACCATATCCGCGGGGCCGGATGAGCAGTTCTTC
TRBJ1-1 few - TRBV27 CASSRSEGNTEAFF TGTGCCAGCAGCCGGAGTGAGGGCAACACTGAAGCTTTCTTT
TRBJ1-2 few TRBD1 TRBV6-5 CASSYSGQGGYGYTF TGTGCCAGCAGTTACTCGGGACAGGGGGGCTATGGCTACACCTTC
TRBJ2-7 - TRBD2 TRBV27 CASTDGLAGGPGEQYF TGTGCCAGCACCGACGGGCTAGCGGGGGGGCCAGGCGAGCAGTACTTC
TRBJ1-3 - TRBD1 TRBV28 CASSPGTGSRNTIYF TGTGCCAGCAGTCCAGGGACAGGGTCAAGAAACACCATATATTTT
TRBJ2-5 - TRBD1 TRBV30 CAWSKKGAAQETQYF TGTGCCTGGAGTAAAAAGGGGGCGGCCCAAGAGACCCAGTACTTC
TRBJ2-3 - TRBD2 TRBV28 CASSGVAGRHTDTQYF TGTGCCAGCAGTGGGGTAGCGGGGAGACACACAGATACGCAGTATTTT
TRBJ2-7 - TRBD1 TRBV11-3 CASSRQGDFSYEQYF TGTGCCAGCAGCCGACAGGGGGACTTCTCCTACGAGCAGTACTTC
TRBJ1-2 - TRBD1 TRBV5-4 CASSFTGGGYTF TGTGCCAGCAGCTTCACAGGGGGTGGCTACACCTTC
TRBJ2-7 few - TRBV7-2 CASSLGAGDEQYF TGTGCCAGCAGCTTAGGGGCAGGGGACGAGCAGTACTTC
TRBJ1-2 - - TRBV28 CASSSTAGGYTF TGTGCCAGCAGTTCCACAGCGGGTGGCTACACCTTC
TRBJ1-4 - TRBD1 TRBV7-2 CASSPDRVSGKLFF TGTGCCAGCAGCCCGGACAGGGTCTCAGGAAAACTGTTTTTT
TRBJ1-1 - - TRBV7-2 CASTSDGGRNTEAFF TGTGCCAGCACCTCCGACGGAGGGAGAAACACTGAAGCTTTCTTT
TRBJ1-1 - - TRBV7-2 CASSPLRGNTEAFF TGTGCCAGCAGCCCCCTTCGGGGGAACACTGAAGCTTTCTTT
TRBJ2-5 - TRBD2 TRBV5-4 CASSPSGGALETQYF TGTGCCAGCAGCCCCAGCGGGGGGGCCCTGGAGACCCAGTACTTC